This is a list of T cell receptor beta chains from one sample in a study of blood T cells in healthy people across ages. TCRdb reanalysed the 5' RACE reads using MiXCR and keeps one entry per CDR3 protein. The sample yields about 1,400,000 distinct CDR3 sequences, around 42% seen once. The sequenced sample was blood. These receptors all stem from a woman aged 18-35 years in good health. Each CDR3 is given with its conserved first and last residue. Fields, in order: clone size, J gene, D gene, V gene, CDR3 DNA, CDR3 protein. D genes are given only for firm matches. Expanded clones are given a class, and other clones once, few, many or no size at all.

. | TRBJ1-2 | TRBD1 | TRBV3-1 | TGTGCCAGCAGCCTGGGACAGCGTGGAGGCTACACCTTC | CASSLGQRGGYTF
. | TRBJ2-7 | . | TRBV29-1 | TGCAGCGTTGGGTCCGGAATTTCGGGCTACGAGCAGTACTTC | CSVGSGISGYEQYF
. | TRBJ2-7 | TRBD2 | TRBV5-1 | TGCGCCAGCAGACTATCGGGAGGGGTAGGCGAGCAGTACTTC | CASRLSGGVGEQYF
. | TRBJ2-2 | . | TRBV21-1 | TGTGCCAGCGATGAAAGAGCGGGAGATTCCGGGGAGCTGTTTTTT | CASDERAGDSGELFF
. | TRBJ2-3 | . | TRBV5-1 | TGCGCCAGCAGCCACGAACCAGATACGCAGTATTTT | CASSHEPDTQYF
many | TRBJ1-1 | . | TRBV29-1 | TGCAGCGTGTCCGGACGGTTGAACACTGAAGCTTTCTTT | CSVSGRLNTEAFF
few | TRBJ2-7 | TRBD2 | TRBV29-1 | TGCAGCGTTTTGGGACTATACTACGAGCAGTACTTC | CSVLGLYYEQYF
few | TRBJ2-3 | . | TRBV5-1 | TGCGCCAGCAGCTCGTTTTTAGTTACAGATACGCAGTATTTT | CASSSFLVTDTQYF
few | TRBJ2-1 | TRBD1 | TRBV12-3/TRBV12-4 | TGTGCCAGCAGCATAACCCAGGGGGATGAGCAGTTCTTC | CASSITQGDEQFF
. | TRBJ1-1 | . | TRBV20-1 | TGCAGTGCTGAGGGGTATAAGGGGACTGAAGCTTTCTTT | CSAEGYKGTEAFF
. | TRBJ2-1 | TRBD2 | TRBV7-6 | TGTGCCAGCAGCCCGTTAGCGGGGACTAGCTCCTACAATGAGCAGTTCTTC | CASSPLAGTSSYNEQFF
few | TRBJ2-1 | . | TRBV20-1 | TGCAGTGCTCTACCGGACGATAGCTCCTACAATGAGCAGTTCTTC | CSALPDDSSYNEQFF
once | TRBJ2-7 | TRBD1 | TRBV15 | TGTGCCACCGGTTACGGGGGACAGGGTAGGAACGAGCAGTACTTC | CATGYGGQGRNEQYF
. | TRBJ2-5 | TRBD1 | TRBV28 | TGTGCCAGCATCCAAAGACAGGGGGCAAATGAGCAGTACTTC | CASIQRQGANEQYF
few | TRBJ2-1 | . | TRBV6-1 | TGTGCCAGCAGTGTGGCGGGCTTCCCAGGGGATGAGCAGTTCTTC | CASSVAGFPGDEQFF
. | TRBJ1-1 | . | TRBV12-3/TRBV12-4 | TGTGCCAGCAGCCCCATGGGTTACACTGAAGCTTTCTTT | CASSPMGYTEAFF
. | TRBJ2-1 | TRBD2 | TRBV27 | TGTGCCAGCAGAACGAGGGGGGCCGGGGGGGCCTACAATGAGCAGTTCTTC | CASRTRGAGGAYNEQFF
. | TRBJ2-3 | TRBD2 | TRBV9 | TGTGCCAGCAGCGTGCGGCCTAGCGGCTCTGAGCGGGATACGCAGTATTTT | CASSVRPSGSERDTQYF
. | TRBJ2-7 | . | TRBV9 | TGTGCCAGCAGCGTAAGTGGGGGGAGCTCCTACGAGCAGTACTTC | CASSVSGGSSYEQYF
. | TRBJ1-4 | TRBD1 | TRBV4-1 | TGCGCCAGCAGCTCACAGGGGTATGGTGAAAAACTGTTTTTT | CASSSQGYGEKLFF
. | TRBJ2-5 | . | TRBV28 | TGTGCCAGCAGTTTTCCTGGCTCCCGCTCCGGCGTTCCTCAAGAGACCCAGTACTTC | CASSFPGSRSGVPQETQYF
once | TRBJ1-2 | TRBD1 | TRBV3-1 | TGTGCCAGCAGACGAAGGACAGGGGACGGCTACACCTTC | CASRRRTGDGYTF
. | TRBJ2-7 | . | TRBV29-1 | TGCAGCGTTGAAGATGCGACACGGTTCGAGCAGTACTTC | CSVEDATRFEQYF
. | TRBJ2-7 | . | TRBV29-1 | TGCAGCGTTGACCTCGGGAGCTCCTACAATGAGCAGTACTTC | CSVDLGSSYNEQYF
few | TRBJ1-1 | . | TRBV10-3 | TGTGCCATCACCAAACAGGGACCGAACACTGAAGCTTTCTTT | CAITKQGPNTEAFF
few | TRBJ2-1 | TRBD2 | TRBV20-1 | TGCAGTGCTAGAGATCCCCTAGCGGGAGGAGATGAGCAGTTCTTC | CSARDPLAGGDEQFF
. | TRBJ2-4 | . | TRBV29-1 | TGCAGCGCCGAGCTAGCCAAAAACATTCAGTACTTC | CSAELAKNIQYF
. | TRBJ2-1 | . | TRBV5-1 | TGCGCCAGCAGCTCGGAAGGGGGAATCGATGAGCAGTTCTTC | CASSSEGGIDEQFF
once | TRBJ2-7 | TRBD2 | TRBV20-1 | TGCAGTGCTTTTCATAGCGGGAGGGCCTATGTGAATGAGCAGTACTTC | CSAFHSGRAYVNEQYF
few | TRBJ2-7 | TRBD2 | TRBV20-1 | TGCAGTGCTAGAGATCTACACAGCGGGAACGAGCAGTACTTC | CSARDLHSGNEQYF
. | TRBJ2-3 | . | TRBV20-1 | TGCAGCTCCTCGGGAGAATTAGTGGATACGCAGTATTTT | CSSSGELVDTQYF
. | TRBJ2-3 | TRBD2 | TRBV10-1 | TGCGCCAGCAGTGTTACGGCGGCTAGCGGGAGTGGCACAGATACGCAGTATTTT | CASSVTAASGSGTDTQYF
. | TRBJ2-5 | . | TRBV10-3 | TGTGCCATCAGTGGACGAGCGGACCAAGAGACCCAGTACTTC | CAISGRADQETQYF
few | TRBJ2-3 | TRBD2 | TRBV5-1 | TGCGCCAGCGAATGGGGCGGGGGAACGGATACGCAGTATTTT | CASEWGGGTDTQYF
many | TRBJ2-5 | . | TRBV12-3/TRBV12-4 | TGTGCCAGCGGTGAAGAGACCCAGTACTTC | CASGEETQYF
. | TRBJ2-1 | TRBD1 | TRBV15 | TGTGCCACCAGCAGACGCCCGGGACAGGGGAGCAATGAGCAGTTCTTC | CATSRRPGQGSNEQFF
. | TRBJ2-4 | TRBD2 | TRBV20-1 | TGCAGTGCTAGCGGGAGGGCCAAAAACATTCAGTACTTC | CSASGRAKNIQYF
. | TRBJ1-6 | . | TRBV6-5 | TGTGCCAGCAGTCCGATGGCAGGGAATAATTCACCCCTCCACTTT | CASSPMAGNNSPLHF
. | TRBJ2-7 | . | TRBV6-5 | TGTGCCAGCAGTTTCGGGAGAATCTCCTACGAGCAGTACTTC | CASSFGRISYEQYF
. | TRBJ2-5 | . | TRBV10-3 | TGTGCCATCAGTCCGTTCGGGGGACAAGAGACCCAGTACTTC | CAISPFGGQETQYF
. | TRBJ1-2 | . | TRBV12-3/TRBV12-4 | TGTGCCAGCAGTTCGCCCACCTGGGCGAACTATGGCTACACCTTC | CASSSPTWANYGYTF